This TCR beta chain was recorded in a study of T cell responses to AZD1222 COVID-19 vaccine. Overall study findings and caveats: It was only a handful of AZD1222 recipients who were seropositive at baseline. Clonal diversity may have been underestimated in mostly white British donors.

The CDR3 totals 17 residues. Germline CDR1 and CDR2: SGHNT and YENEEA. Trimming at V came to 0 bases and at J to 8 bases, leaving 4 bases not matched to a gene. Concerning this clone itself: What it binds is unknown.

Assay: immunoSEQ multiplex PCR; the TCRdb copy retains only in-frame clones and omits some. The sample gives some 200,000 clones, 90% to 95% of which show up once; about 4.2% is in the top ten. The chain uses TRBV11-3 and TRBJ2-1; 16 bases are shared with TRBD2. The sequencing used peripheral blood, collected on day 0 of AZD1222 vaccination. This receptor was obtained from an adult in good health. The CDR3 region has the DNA TGTGCCAGCAGCTTAGAGGGACTAGCGGGAGGGAGGGATGAGCAGTTCTTC. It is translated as CASSLEGLAGGRDEQFF.